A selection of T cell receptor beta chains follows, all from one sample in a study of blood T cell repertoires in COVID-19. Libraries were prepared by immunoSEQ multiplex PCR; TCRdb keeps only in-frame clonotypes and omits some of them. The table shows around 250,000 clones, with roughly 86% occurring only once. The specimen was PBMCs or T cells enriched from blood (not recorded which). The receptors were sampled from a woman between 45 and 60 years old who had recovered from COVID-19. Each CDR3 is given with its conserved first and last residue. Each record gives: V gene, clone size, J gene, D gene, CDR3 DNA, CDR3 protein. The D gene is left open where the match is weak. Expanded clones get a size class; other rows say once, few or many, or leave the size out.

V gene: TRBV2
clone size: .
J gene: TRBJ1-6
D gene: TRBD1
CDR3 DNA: TGTGCCAGCAACTTCGACAGGGACTCCTATAATTCACCCCTCCACTTT
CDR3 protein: CASNFDRDSYNSPLHF

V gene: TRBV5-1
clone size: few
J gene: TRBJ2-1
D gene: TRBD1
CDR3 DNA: TGCGCCAGCAGTTTGGGACAGGGATCCAATGAGCAGTTCTTC
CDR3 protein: CASSLGQGSNEQFF

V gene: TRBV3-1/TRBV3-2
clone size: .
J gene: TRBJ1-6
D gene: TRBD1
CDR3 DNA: TGTGCCAGCAGCGCTGCCGACTCGGGACAGGGTTTTCACTTT
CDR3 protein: CASSAADSGQGFHF

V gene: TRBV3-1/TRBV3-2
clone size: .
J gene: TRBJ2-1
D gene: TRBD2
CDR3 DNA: TGTGCCAGCAGCCTGGGACTAGCGGGAGCTGGGAATGAGCAGTTCTTC
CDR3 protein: CASSLGLAGAGNEQFF

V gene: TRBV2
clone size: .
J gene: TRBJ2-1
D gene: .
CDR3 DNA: TGTGCCAGCAGTGAGGTCGGCTACAATGAGCAGTTCTTC
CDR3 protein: CASSEVGYNEQFF

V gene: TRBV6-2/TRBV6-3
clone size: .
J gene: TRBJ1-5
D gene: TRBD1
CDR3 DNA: TGTGCCAGCAGCCGAAGGACAGGGGGCAATCAGCCCCAGCATTTT
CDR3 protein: CASSRRTGGNQPQHF

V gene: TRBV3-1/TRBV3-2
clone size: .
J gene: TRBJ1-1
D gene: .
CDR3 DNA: TGTGCCAGCAGCCACGCCAGGGGATGGACTGAAGCTTTCTTT
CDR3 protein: CASSHARGWTEAFF

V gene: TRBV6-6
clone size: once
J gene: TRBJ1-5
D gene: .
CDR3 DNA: TGTGCCAGCATCCGGGGGATGGGCAATCAGCCCCAGCATTTT
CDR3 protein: CASIRGMGNQPQHF

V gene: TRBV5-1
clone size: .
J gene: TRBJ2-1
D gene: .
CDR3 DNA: TGCGCCAGCAGCTTGGGTGGTGTGGGAGCAGGTGAGCAGTTCTTC
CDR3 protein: CASSLGGVGAGEQFF

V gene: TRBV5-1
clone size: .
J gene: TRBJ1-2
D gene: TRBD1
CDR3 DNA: TGCGCCAGCAGCGCCTCCGGGACAGGGGGCTATGGCTACACCTTC
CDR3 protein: CASSASGTGGYGYTF

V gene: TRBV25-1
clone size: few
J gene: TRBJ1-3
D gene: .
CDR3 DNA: TGTGCCAGCAGTGACCCCGACAGGAGTCCTGGAAACACCATATATTTT
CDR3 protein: CASSDPDRSPGNTIYF

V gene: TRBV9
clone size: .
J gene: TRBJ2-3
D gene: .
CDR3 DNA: TGTGCCAGCAGCGTATGGGCTACTCCAGATACGCAGTATTTT
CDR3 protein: CASSVWATPDTQYF

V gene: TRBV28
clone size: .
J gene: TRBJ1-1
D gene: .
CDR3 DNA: TGTGCCAGCAGTTTGAGTTCGGGGGAAGCTTTCTTT
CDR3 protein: CASSLSSGEAFF

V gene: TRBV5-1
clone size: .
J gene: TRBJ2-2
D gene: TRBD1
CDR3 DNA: TGCGCCAGCAGGTTACAGGGGGCCAGAACCCCCGGGGAGCTGTTTTTT
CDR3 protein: CASRLQGARTPGELFF

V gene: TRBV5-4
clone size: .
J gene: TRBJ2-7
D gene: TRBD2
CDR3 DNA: TGTGCCAGCAGCCTTGGGGCTAGCGGGAAAGTGGCCTACGAGCAGTACTTC
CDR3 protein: CASSLGASGKVAYEQYF

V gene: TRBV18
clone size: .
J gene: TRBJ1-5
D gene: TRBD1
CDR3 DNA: TGTGCCAGCTCACGCGGGACAGGGGAACATCAGCCCCAGCATTTT
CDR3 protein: CASSRGTGEHQPQHF

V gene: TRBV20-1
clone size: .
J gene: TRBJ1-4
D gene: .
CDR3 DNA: TGCAGTGCTAGTCGGCCGGGGGGAAAACTGTTTTTT
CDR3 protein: CSASRPGGKLFF

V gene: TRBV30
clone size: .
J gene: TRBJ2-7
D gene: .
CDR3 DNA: TGTGCCTGGAGTGACAGGGCCTACGAGCAGTACTTC
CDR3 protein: CAWSDRAYEQYF

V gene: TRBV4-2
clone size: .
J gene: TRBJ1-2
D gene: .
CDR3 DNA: TGTGCCAGCAGCCAATTAATTGGGAGTCGGGTCGGCGGGGACTATGGCTACACCTTC
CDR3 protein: CASSQLIGSRVGGDYGYTF

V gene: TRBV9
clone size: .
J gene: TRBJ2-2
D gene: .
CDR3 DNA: TGTGCCAGCAGCGTGGGCTTAATCCCCGGGGAGCTGTTTTTT
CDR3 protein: CASSVGLIPGELFF

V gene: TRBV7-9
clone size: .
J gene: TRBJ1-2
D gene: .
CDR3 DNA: TGTGCCAGCAGCTTAGCAGGGGGTGGCTACACCTTC
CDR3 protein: CASSLAGGGYTF

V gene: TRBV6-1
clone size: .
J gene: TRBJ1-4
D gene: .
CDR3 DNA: TGTGCCAGCAGTGAAAACGGGTGGCAGGTTCCGGGGGAAAAACTGTTTTTT
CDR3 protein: CASSENGWQVPGEKLFF

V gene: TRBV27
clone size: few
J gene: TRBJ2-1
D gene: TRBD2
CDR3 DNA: TGTGCCAGCAGCTTGGGACTAGCGGGAGGTAGTTATGGCAGTGAGCAGTTCTTC
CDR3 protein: CASSLGLAGGSYGSEQFF

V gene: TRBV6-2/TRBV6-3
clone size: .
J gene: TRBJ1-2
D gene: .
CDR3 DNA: TGTGCCAGCAGTTACATCCCTAATGCAGGATACTATGGCTACACCTTC
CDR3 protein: CASSYIPNAGYYGYTF

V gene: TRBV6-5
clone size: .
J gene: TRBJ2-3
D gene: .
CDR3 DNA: TGTGCCAGCACACGGACAGATACGCAGTATTTT
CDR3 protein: CASTRTDTQYF

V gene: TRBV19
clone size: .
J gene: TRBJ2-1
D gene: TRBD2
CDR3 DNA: TGTGCCAGTAGTATTAGCCTAGCGGGAGGGCTGAATGAGCAGTTCTTC
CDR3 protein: CASSISLAGGLNEQFF

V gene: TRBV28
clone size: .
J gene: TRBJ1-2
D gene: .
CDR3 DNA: TGTGCCACCCGATGGGGGGGGGCTATGGACTATGGCTACACCTTC
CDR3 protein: CATRWGGAMDYGYTF

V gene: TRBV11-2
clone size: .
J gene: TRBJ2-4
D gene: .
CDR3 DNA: TGTGCCAGCAGCTCTTTTCGAGGGTCCAAAAACATTCAGTACTTC
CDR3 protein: CASSSFRGSKNIQYF

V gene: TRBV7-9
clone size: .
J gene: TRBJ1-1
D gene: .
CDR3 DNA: TGTGCCAGCAGCTTATTGGGAGTAGAAGCTTTCTTT
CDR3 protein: CASSLLGVEAFF

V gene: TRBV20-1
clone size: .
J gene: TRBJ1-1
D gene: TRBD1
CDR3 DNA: TGCAGAGGACAGGCGAACACTGAAGCTTTCTTT
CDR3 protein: CRGQANTEAFF

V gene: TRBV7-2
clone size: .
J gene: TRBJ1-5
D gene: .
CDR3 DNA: TGTGCCAGCAGCTTCCGGGCAGGGGATCAGCCCCAGCATTTT
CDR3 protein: CASSFRAGDQPQHF

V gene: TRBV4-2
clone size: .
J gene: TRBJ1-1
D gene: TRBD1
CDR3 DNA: TGTGCCAGCAGCCCAGGAGGGGACAGGGAATTTATCAGAGCTTTCTTT
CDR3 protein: CASSPGGDREFIRAFF

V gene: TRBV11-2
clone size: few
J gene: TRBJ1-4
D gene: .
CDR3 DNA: TGTGCCAGCAGCCCCCGTGGGGGGAATAATGAAAAACTGTTTTTT
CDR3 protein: CASSPRGGNNEKLFF

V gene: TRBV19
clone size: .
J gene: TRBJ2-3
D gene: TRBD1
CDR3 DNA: TGTGCCAGTACTGGGACAGGGGTTCCAGATACGCAGTATTTT
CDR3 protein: CASTGTGVPDTQYF

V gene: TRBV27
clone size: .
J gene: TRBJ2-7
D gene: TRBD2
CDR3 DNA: TGTGCCAGCAGTCGGGGGACTAGCGGGTCTAACGAGCAGTACTTC
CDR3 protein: CASSRGTSGSNEQYF

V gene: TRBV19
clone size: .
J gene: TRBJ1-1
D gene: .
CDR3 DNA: TGTGCCAGTAGTCCCCGGCACAGGGCGAACACTGAAGCTTTCTTT
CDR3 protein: CASSPRHRANTEAFF

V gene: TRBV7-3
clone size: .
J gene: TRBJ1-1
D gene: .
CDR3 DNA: TGTGCCAGCAGCCCGACGGGTGGGAACACTGAAGCTTTCTTT
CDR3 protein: CASSPTGGNTEAFF

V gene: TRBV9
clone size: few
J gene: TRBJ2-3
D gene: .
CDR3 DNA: TGTGCCAGCAGTCGTAGCACAGATACGCAGTATTTT
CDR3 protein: CASSRSTDTQYF

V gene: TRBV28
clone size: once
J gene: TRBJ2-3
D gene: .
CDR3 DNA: TGTGCCAGCAGTCGGGACACGAGGTTCACAGATACGCAGTATTTT
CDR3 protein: CASSRDTRFTDTQYF

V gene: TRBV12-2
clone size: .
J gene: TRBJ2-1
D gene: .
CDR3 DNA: TGTGCAAGTCGCTTCTGTAAAGGGACAGCCCTGGGCTCCTACAATGAGCAGTTCTTC
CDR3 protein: CASRFCKGTALGSYNEQFF

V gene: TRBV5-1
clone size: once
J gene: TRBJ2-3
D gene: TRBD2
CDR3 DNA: TGCGCCAGCAGTGTTTCAGCGGGAGGGCTGGCAGATACGCAGTATTTT
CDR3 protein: CASSVSAGGLADTQYF

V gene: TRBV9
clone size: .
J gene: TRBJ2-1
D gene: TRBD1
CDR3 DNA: TGTGCCAGCAGCGTAGTAGGACAGGGGATTAATGAGCAGTTCTTC
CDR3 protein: CASSVVGQGINEQFF

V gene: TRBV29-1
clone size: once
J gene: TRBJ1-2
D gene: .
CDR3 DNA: TGCAGCGTTGGGACGCAGGCTAGTTGGGGCGCAGCTAACTATGGCTACACCTTC
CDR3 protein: CSVGTQASWGAANYGYTF

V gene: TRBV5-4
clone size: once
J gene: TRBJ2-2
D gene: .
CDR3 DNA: TGTGCCAGCAGCGCCGGGACACTGAACACCGGGGAGCTGTTTTTT
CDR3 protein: CASSAGTLNTGELFF

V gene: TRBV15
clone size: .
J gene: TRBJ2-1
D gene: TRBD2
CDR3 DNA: TGTGCCACCAGCACGAGGATCCTAGCGGGAGATGAGCAGTTCTTC
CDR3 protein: CATSTRILAGDEQFF